Listed here are 4 T cell receptor beta chains from one sample, sequenced in a study of blood T cell repertoires in COVID-19. Profiled with immunoSEQ multiplex PCR; TCRdb holds only in-frame clones, not every one. The sample records some 290,000 clones, 86% being singletons. The sample taken for sequencing was peripheral blood. These receptors were taken from a woman under 40 with COVID-19, enrolled during active disease.

This clone was detected only once. The V call is TRBV28, the J call TRBJ1-5; 8 bases fit TRBD1. Germline CDR1 MDHEN, CDR2 SYDVKM. The J segment lost 7 bases and the V segment lost 6 bases, leaving 8 bases of the junction unmatched. This CDR3 has 14 residues. In DNA, the CDR3 is TGTGCCAGCAGCCCAGGGACAGGTGACCAGCCCCAGCATTTT. Protein sequence: CASSPGTGDQPQHF.

The chain uses TRBV7-8 and TRBJ2-2; 7 bases agree with TRBD1. V gave up 5 bases and J gave up 4 bases; unmatched junction bases: 10. This CDR3 region has 16 residues. Germline values: CDR1 SGHVS, CDR2 FQNEAQ. The CDR3 region is CASSPETGAGTGELFF. CDR3 DNA sequence: TGTGCCAGCAGCCCCGAAACAGGGGCGGGCACCGGGGAGCTGTTTTTT.

This chain joins TRBV19 and TRBJ2-7; maybe TRBD1 (6 bases). CDR3 length: 15 amino acids. Germline values: CDR1 LNHDA, CDR2 SQIVND (reference sequence). V was cut by 3 bases and J by 3 bases, with 15 bases left in between. This chain's CDR3 is CASSIQAQGLYEQYF. The CDR3, as DNA: TGTGCCAGTAGTATTCAGGCACAGGGCCTCTACGAGCAGTACTTC.

This chain uses TRBV6-5 with TRBJ1-1; D is unclear. Germline V gene lookup returns CDR1 MNHEY and CDR2 SVGAGI. Trimming shortened V by 11 bases and J by 7 bases, and 20 bases separated the two germline ends. The CDR3 contains 13 residues. The CDR3 sequence is CALVQQNFYEAFF. CDR3 in DNA: TGTGCCTTAGTTCAACAGAACTTTTATGAAGCTTTCTTT.